Below, 19 T cell receptor beta chains from the same sample are listed, as sequenced in a study of T cell responses to AZD1222 COVID-19 vaccine. Generated by immunoSEQ multiplex PCR, the TCRdb table keeps only in-frame clones and is missing some. The sample has over 120,000 clones, approximately 90% seen once. The material was peripheral blood, obtained on day 0 of AZD1222 vaccination. Receptors originate from an adult in good health.

The chain is built from TRBV28 and TRBJ1-6, with D unclear. V lost 5 bases, J lost 5 bases, and 13 bases lay in between. CDR3 size: 15 residues. The germline CDR1 and CDR2 sequences are MDHEN and SYDVKM. The CDR3 nucleotides are TGTGCCAGCAGTCTGGCTAGGGCCCATAATTCACCCCTCCACTTT. It is translated as CASSLARAHNSPLHF.

The V and J genes are TRBV5-1 and TRBJ1-6, with D perhaps TRBD1 (5 bases). Germline lookup yields CDR1 SGHRS and CDR2 YFSETQ. The V gene lost 2 bases and the J gene lost 4 bases, with 16 bases spanning the gap. The CDR3 loop spans 17 amino acids. DNA of the CDR3: TGCGCCAGCAGCTTCTTGCCGGGGCACGAATATAATTCACCCCTCCACTTT. Its protein is CASSFLPGHEYNSPLHF.

The chain is built from TRBV20-1 and TRBJ2-5, with D maybe TRBD1 (5 bases). CDR1 DFQATT and CDR2 SNEGSKA come from the germline V gene (reference sequence). This CDR3 has 11 amino acids. The V end was cut by 7 bases, the J end by 5 bases, with 11 bases between. CDR3 in DNA: TGCAGTGTGACAGCTGGGGAGACCCAGTACTTC. It is translated as CSVTAGETQYF.

This rearrangement joins TRBV5-1 to TRBJ2-5, with D unclear. This CDR3 spans 13 amino acids. Germline CDR1 reads SGHRS; CDR2 reads YFSETQ. Trimming took 4 bases from V and 1 from J, leaving 8 bases between them. CDR3 amino acids: CASSPGPQETQYF. For the CDR3, the DNA is TGCGCCAGCAGCCCGGGCCCCCAAGAGACCCAGTACTTC.

The chain links TRBV30 to TRBJ2-1, with 10 bases lining up with TRBD2. V was pared by 2 bases and J by 4 bases, with 8 bases of the junction left unmatched. CDR3 length: 16 residues. In germline, CDR1 is GTSNPN, CDR2 SVGIG (reference sequence). CDR3 in DNA: TGTGCCTGGAGTTCTTGGACTAGCGGTACTTACAATGAGCAGTTCTTC. It translates to CAWSSWTSGTYNEQFF.

This clone was recorded only once. J is TRBJ1-6 and V is TRBV19; D ambiguous. The germline V and J ends were trimmed by 6 bases and 6 bases, with 6 bases remaining between them. The CDR3 covers 12 residues. Germline assignment: CDR1 LNHDA and CDR2 SQIVND (reference sequence). CDR3 region: CASSRPNSPLHF. CDR3 bases: TGTGCCAGTAGCCGTCCTAATTCACCCCTCCACTTT.

This clone was counted only a few times. The chain recombines TRBV27 with TRBJ1-4; D gene ambiguous. V was cut by 3 bases and J by 2 bases, with 4 bases left in between. In germline, CDR1 is MNHEY, CDR2 SMNVEV (reference sequence). The CDR3 is 13 residues long. The DNA for the CDR3 is TGTGCCAGCAGTTTTAGGACTAATGAAAAACTGTTTTTT. Translation: CASSFRTNEKLFF.

The rearrangement uses TRBV4-1 and TRBJ2-7; possible D gene TRBD1, 5 bases. CDR3 size: 13 residues. The germline V and J ends were trimmed by 2 bases and 7 bases, with 12 bases remaining between them. The V gene's germline CDR1 is MGHRA and CDR2 YSYEKL. The CDR3 DNA reads TGCGCCAGCAGCCAAATCCAGGGTAGGGAGCAGTACTTC. It is translated as CASSQIQGREQYF.

This chain connects TRBV5-1 to TRBJ1-1, with a tentative D call TRBD1 (6 bases). CDR1 SGHRS and CDR2 YFSETQ come from the germline V gene. The CDR3 runs 15 residues. Trimming pared 5 bases from V and 2 bases from J, leaving 16 bases between. Here the CDR3 reads CASSSKTGGNTEAFF. In DNA, the CDR3 is TGCGCCAGCAGTTCAAAGACAGGAGGAAACACTGAAGCTTTCTTT.

This chain connects TRBV6-2 or TRBV6-3 to TRBJ1-1; the match to TRBD1 covers 11 bases. The germline V gene encodes CDR1 MNHEY and CDR2 SVGEGT. This CDR3 contains 15 residues. V lost 5 bases and J lost 2; bases outside the gene matches: 4. The CDR3 region is CASSGTGGRNTEAFF. CDR3 nucleotides: TGTGCCAGCAGTGGGACAGGGGGTAGAAACACTGAAGCTTTCTTT.

The chain uses TRBV5-8 and TRBJ2-1; tentative D call: TRBD2 (5 bases). There are 17 residues in the CDR3. Per germline, CDR1 SGHTS and CDR2 YDEGEE. The V end was cut by 0 bases, the J end by 6 bases, with 19 bases between. This CDR3 is CASSLVGLAGRLNEQFF. CDR3 DNA sequence: TGTGCCAGCAGCTTGGTGGGGTTGGCGGGTCGTCTCAATGAGCAGTTCTTC.

V gene TRBV18 combines with J gene TRBJ1-6, with D uncertain. Trimming stripped 3 bases from V and 5 bases from J, with 11 bases between. The V gene's germline CDR1 is KGHSH and CDR2 LQKENI. CDR3 size: 15 residues. The CDR3: CASSPYSPDNSPLHF. Written as DNA, the CDR3 is TGTGCCAGCTCACCTTACTCACCTGATAATTCACCCCTCCACTTT.

The chain is built from TRBV7-9 and TRBJ2-7, with no clear D. Germline CDR1 is SEHNR and CDR2 is FQNEAQ (reference sequence). The CDR3 spans 14 residues. Trimming stripped 1 base from V and 3 bases from J, with 10 bases between. The CDR3 loop reads CASSLGRLNYEQYF. The CDR3 bases are TGTGCCAGCAGCTTAGGCAGACTGAACTACGAGCAGTACTTC.

The chain has TRBV7-9 and TRBJ1-1, with 7 bases lining up with TRBD1. With V trimmed by 6 bases and J by 2 bases, 9 bases remained unmatched. CDR1 SEHNR and CDR2 FQNEAQ come from the germline V gene (reference sequence). The length of the CDR3 is 15 residues. In DNA form, the CDR3 reads TGTGCCAGCAGTTTTGGAGGGACAGTCAACACTGAAGCTTTCTTT. Its translation: CASSFGGTVNTEAFF. Complete variable domain (other parts from reference TRBV7-9 and TRBJ1-1): DTGVSQNPRHKITKRGQNVTFRCDPISEHNRLYWYRQTLGQGPEFLTYFQNEAQLEKSRLLSDRFSAERPKGSFSTLEIQRTEQGDSAMYLCASSFGGTVNTEAFFGQGTRLTVV.

V is TRBV10-3 and J is TRBJ2-1; 10 bases fit TRBD2. Germline trimming cut 8 bases from V and 0 bases from J; bases unmatched to any gene: 4. The CDR3 is 15 residues long. CDR1 and CDR2 from the germline V gene are ENHRY and SYGVKD. DNA for the CDR3: TGTGCCATCGCTCTAGCGGGGGACTCCTACAATGAGCAGTTCTTC. Translation: CAIALAGDSYNEQFF.

This chain joins TRBV15 and TRBJ1-1, with D tentatively TRBD1 (6 bases). CDR3 length equals 14 residues. Trimming left V 0 bases short and J 4 bases short, with 9 bases between. In germline, CDR1 is LNHNV, CDR2 YYDKDF (reference sequence). CDR3 loop: CATSRDRGGTEAFF. The CDR3 DNA sequence: TGTGCCACCAGCAGAGACAGGGGAGGCACTGAAGCTTTCTTT.

J is TRBJ2-5 and V is TRBV5-1, with D possibly TRBD2 on 5 matching bases. Trimming pared 3 bases from V and 4 bases from J, leaving 7 bases between. The CDR3 is 12 residues long. CDR1 is SGHRS and CDR2 is YFSETQ in the germline V gene. Written as DNA, the CDR3 is TGCGCCAGCAGCTGGGCGGGAGAGACCCAGTACTTC. Amino acid sequence: CASSWAGETQYF.

The V gene is TRBV7-9, the J gene TRBJ2-1; D is perhaps TRBD2 (6 bases). The CDR3 contains 16 residues. V lost 8 bases and J lost 3, with 20 bases in between. Germline V gives CDR1 SEHNR, CDR2 FQNEAQ (reference sequence). CDR3 residues: CASGSRGINIYNEQFF. The CDR3 DNA reads TGTGCCAGCGGAAGTCGGGGGATTAATATCTACAATGAGCAGTTCTTC.

The rearrangement joins TRBV5-4 to TRBJ2-2; TRBD2 agrees at 14 bases. This CDR3 is built from 18 residues. Germline V gene data show CDR1 as SGHNT and CDR2 as YYREEE (reference sequence). V trimming: 3 bases; J trimming: 5 bases; junction bases outside the gene matches: 9. The CDR3 DNA reads as TGTGCCAGCAGCTCCGGGACTAGCGGGAGTTTGGGAACCGGGGAGCTGTTTTTT. It yields the protein CASSSGTSGSLGTGELFF.